This entry lists 17 T cell receptor beta chains sequenced from one sample in a study of tumor and adjacent non-tumor tissue in lung cancer. RNA was extracted from bulk tissue without any cell sorting. A modified ARM-PCR protocol with three rounds of nested PCR amplified TCRbeta. TCRdb re-analysed the multiplex PCR reads in MiXCR, keeping a single row per CDR3 protein. This sample carries fewer than 85,000 distinct CDR3 sequences, 80% of them seen once, and the ten largest clones take approximately 12%. Input material: lung tumor tissue. These receptors were taken from a woman in her forties or fifties with non-small cell lung cancer.

As to this clonotype: Without the conserved terminal phenylalanine or tryptophan, this CDR3 likely stems from a read error. The V gene is TRBV20-1, the J gene TRBJ2-1; 11 nucleotides agree with TRBD2. CDR3 length equals 15 residues. Germline values: CDR1 DFQATT, CDR2 SNEGSKA (reference sequence). The CDR3 reads CSTRATSGRCGEQFL. DNA for the CDR3: TGCAGTACTAGAGCCACTAGCGGGAGATGCGGTGAGCAGTTCCTC.

Details on this clonotype: One junction end disagrees with the germline gene, perhaps due to a read error. This chain uses TRBV29-1 with TRBJ2-5; 8 bases match TRBD2. In germline, CDR1 is SQVTM, CDR2 ANQGSEA. The CDR3 is 16 amino acids. CDR3 sequence reads: CSVADNSGKVVETQYF. The CDR3 DNA reads TGTAGCGTTGCGGACAATAGCGGGAAGGTTGTGGAGACCCAGTACTTC.

This clonotype was seen once. As the CDR3 is not closed by the conserved phenylalanine or tryptophan, this likely results from a read error. This sequence joins TRBV20-1 and TRBJ1-3, with D tentatively TRBD1 (6 bases). CDR3 length equals 15 residues. With 4 bases removed from V and 1 base from J, the gap between germline ends came to 14 bases. Germline V gene lookup returns CDR1 DFQATT and CDR2 SNEGSKA (reference sequence). CDR3 sequence reads: CSANAGAVSGNTIYS. The CDR3 nucleotides are TGCAGTGCTAACGCAGGGGCTGTGTCTGGAAACACCATATATTCT.

About this clonotype itself: The junction departs from the called germline gene at one end, perhaps through a read error. This rearrangement joins TRBV20-1 to TRBJ2-7; TRBD2 agrees at 7 bases. CDR1 DFQATT and CDR2 SNEGSKA come from the germline V gene (reference sequence). This CDR3 comprises 14 residues. The CDR3: CGALISGRFYEEYF. CDR3 DNA sequence: TGCGGTGCTCTCATTAGCGGGCGATTCTACGAGGAGTACTTC.

The chain couples TRBV4-2 to TRBJ2-1, with D perhaps TRBD2 (5 bases). Germline V lookup: CDR1 LGHNA, CDR2 YNFKEQ. The CDR3 totals 18 residues. Trimming took 2 bases from V and 2 from J, leaving 19 bases between them. The CDR3 protein is CASSQCGRAGRAYNEQFF. The CDR3 coding sequence is TGTGCCAGCAGCCAATGTGGGAGAGCCGGCCGGGCCTACAATGAGCAGTTCTTC.

The rearrangement uses TRBV6-5 and TRBJ1-6; tentative D call: TRBD1 (5 bases). The CDR3 is 14 residues long. Germline-derived CDR1 and CDR2 are MNHEY and SVGAGI. The DNA for the CDR3 is TGTGACAGGAGCTACTTGGGAGCTAATTCACCCCTCCACTTT. Amino acids: CDRSYLGANSPLHF.

About this clonotype itself: A read error may account for a junction end that differs from germline. This sequence joins TRBV6-6 and TRBJ2-7; TRBD1 or TRBD2 may be the D gene (6 bases each). This CDR3 contains 15 residues. Germline assignment: CDR1 MNHNY and CDR2 SVGAGI (reference sequence). The CDR3 spells CVSKMSDGGGREQYF. CDR3 sequence (DNA): TGTGTCAGCAAGATGTCTGATGGAGGGGGGCGGGAACAGTACTTC.

On this clonotype: One end of the junction is discordant with germline, which a read error may explain. This sequence joins TRBV6-1 and TRBJ2-7; D might be TRBD2 (5 bases). Germline-derived CDR1 and CDR2 are MNHNS and SASEGT. The CDR3 extends over 15 amino acids. The CDR3 sequence: CASSERAGSNYEQYF. DNA of the CDR3: TGTGCCAGTAGTGAACGGGCGGGTTCCAACTACGAGCAGTACTTC.

As to this clonotype: At one boundary the junction diverges from the germline segment, which might be a read error. This chain uses TRBV6-2 or TRBV6-3 with TRBJ1-1, with D tentatively TRBD1 (5 bases). The CDR3 consists of 14 residues. Germline V lookup: CDR1 MNHEY, CDR2 SVGEGT. For the CDR3, the DNA is TGTGTCAGCAGTTACTCGAGGGGGAACACTGAAGCTTTCTTT. It encodes CVSSYSRGNTEAFF.

The chain uses TRBV20-1 and TRBJ1-5; TRBD1 aligns across 10 bases. Per germline, CDR1 DFQATT and CDR2 SNEGSKA (reference sequence). V dropped 6 bases and J dropped 5; count of bases not matched to a gene: 10. The CDR3 loop spans 15 amino acids. CDR3 nucleotides: TGCAGTGCCCCCCCGGGACAGGGGCCGGATCAGCCCCAGCATTTT. Protein: CSAPPGQGPDQPQHF.

Worth noting for this clonotype: One end of the junction varies from germline; a read error may be responsible. The chain combines TRBV6-6 with TRBJ2-7; D is unclear. The CDR3 has 13 amino acids. CDR1 is MNHNY and CDR2 is SVGAGI in the germline V gene (reference sequence). CDR3 region: CASSNSPWNKQYF. Written as DNA, the CDR3 is TGTGCCAGCAGTAACTCGCCTTGGAACAAGCAGTACTTC.

By sample share, this clonotype is medium-sized. The V and J genes are TRBV20-1 and TRBJ1-1, with D unclear. CDR3 size: 11 residues. Germline CDR1 DFQATT, CDR2 SNEGSKA (reference sequence). Between the trimmed V and J ends, which lost 8 bases and 2 bases, there was a span of 9 bases. The CDR3 DNA follows: TGCAGTTCGAGGGTTAACACTGAAGCTTTCTTT. Protein sequence: CSSRVNTEAFF.

The chain links TRBV11-3 to TRBJ2-1; TRBD2 agrees at 8 bases. The V gene's germline CDR1 is SGHNT and CDR2 YENEEA. The CDR3 is 16 amino acids. CDR3 sequence: CVSNSRSGSSYNEQFF. CDR3 nucleotide sequence: TGTGTTAGCAACTCCCGGAGCGGGAGTTCCTACAATGAGCAGTTCTTC. Complete variable domain (other parts from reference TRBV11-3 and TRBJ2-1): EAGVVQSPRYKIIEKKQPVAFWCNPISGHNTLYWYLQNLGQGPELLIRYENEEAVDDSQLPKDRFSAERLKGVDSTLKIQPAELGDSAVYLCVSNSRSGSSYNEQFFGPGTRLTVL.

A remark on this clonotype: At one end, the junction sequence differs from germline, possibly due to a read error. This chain joins TRBV20-1 and TRBJ2-7, with D perhaps TRBD2 (6 bases). There are 17 residues in the CDR3. The V gene's germline CDR1 is DFQATT and CDR2 SNEGSKA (reference sequence). The CDR3 reads CSASGWATGVFSYEQYF. The CDR3 DNA is TGCAGTGCTTCAGGGTGGGCAACGGGAGTGTTTTCCTACGAGCAGTACTTT.

In the case of this clonotype: A much more abundant neighbour one base away suggests this may be a read error. CDR3 sequence: CASSSVGTPGNEQFF. The CDR3 DNA sequence: TGTGCCAGCAGCTCCGTCGGGACACCGGGAAATGAGCAGTTCTTC. The J gene is TRBJ2-1, the V gene TRBV7-9; the D gene is possibly TRBD1 (6 bases). Trimming left V 4 bases short and J 7 bases short, with 17 bases between. This CDR3 comprises 15 residues. CDR1 is SEHNR, CDR2 FQNEAQ, per germline (reference sequence).

On this clonotype itself: Being one base from a much bigger clone, this may be a read error. The genes are TRBV7-9 and TRBJ2-2, with D perhaps TRBD2 (6 bases). The length of the CDR3 is 16 residues. Germline CDR1 reads SEHNR; CDR2 reads FQNEAQ (reference sequence). Trimming stripped 5 bases from V and 1 base from J, with 14 bases between. CDR3 DNA: TGTGCCAGCAGCCTCTGGAGGGCCTTGAACACCGGGGAGCTGTTTTTT. Protein product: CASSLWRALNTGELFF. The entire variable domain, with the rest obtained from reference TRBV7-9 and TRBJ2-2, is as follows: DTGVSQNPRHKITKRGQNVTFRCDPISEHNRLYWYRQTLGQGPEFLTYFQNEAQLEKSRLLSDRFSAERPKGSFSTLEIQRTEQGDSAMYLCASSLWRALNTGELFFGEGSRLTVL.

Regarding this clonotype: It may be a read error: a sequence one base away is much more abundant. The chain is built from TRBV4-2 and TRBJ2-7; TRBD1 matches at 9 bases. The ends lost 4 bases at V and 0 bases at J; junction bases unmatched: 4. Per the germline V gene, CDR1 is LGHNA and CDR2 is YNFKEQ. CDR3 length: 15 amino acids. CDR3 loop: CASSPGTGSSYEQYF. CDR3 in DNA: TGTGCCAGCAGCCCTGGGACAGGGAGCTCCTACGAGCAGTACTTC.